What follows are 8 T cell receptor beta chains derived from one specimen sequenced in a study of T cells in tuberculosis. Sequenced by immunoSEQ multiplex PCR; TCRdb stores in-frame clones only, minus some. The sample shows tens of thousands of clones, nearly 95% of them seen only once. The sample taken for sequencing was PBMCs. Receptor source: a donor between 10 and 29 years old with latent tuberculosis or without tuberculosis infection.

The V call is TRBV6-6, the J call TRBJ2-1; D gene uncertain. V dropped 0 bases and J dropped 7 bases, with 7 bases sitting between them. The CDR3 length is 13 residues. CDR1 MNHNY and CDR2 SVGAGI come from the germline V gene (reference sequence). The CDR3 region is CASSYSNQNEQFF. CDR3 bases: TGTGCCAGCAGTTACTCGAACCAGAATGAGCAGTTCTTC.

Only one count was recorded for this clone. The chain employs TRBV15 and TRBJ1-2, with D tentatively TRBD1 (6 bases). CDR1 and CDR2 (germline): LNHNV, YYDKDF (reference sequence). V lost 0 bases and J lost 7, with 21 bases in between. CDR3 size: 17 residues. The CDR3 DNA reads as TGTGCCACCAGCAGAGATCATGTTCGGGGGGCGGAAGGTGGCTACACCTTC. It translates to CATSRDHVRGAEGGYTF.

The chain has TRBV19 and TRBJ1-3; D is possibly TRBD1 (5 bases). V lost 7 bases and J lost 3, with 13 bases in between. CDR1 LNHDA and CDR2 SQIVND come from the germline V gene (reference sequence). There are 14 residues in the CDR3. CDR3 region: CASTNQGLGNTIYF. The CDR3 coding sequence is TGTGCCAGTACTAACCAGGGACTTGGAAACACCATATATTTT.

This chain connects TRBV9 to TRBJ1-3; D ambiguous. This CDR3 is 15 amino acids long. V lost 2 bases, J lost 1 base, and 10 bases lay in between. Germline V gene lookup returns CDR1 SGDLS and CDR2 YYNGEE. The CDR3 here is CASSVSESSGNTIYF. The CDR3 DNA follows: TGTGCCAGCAGCGTCAGCGAGTCTTCTGGAAACACCATATATTTT. Complete variable domain (other parts from reference TRBV9 and TRBJ1-3): DSGVTQTPKHLITATGQRVTLRCSPRSGDLSVYWYQQSLDQGLQFLIQYYNGEERAKGNILERFSAQQFPDLHSELNLSSLELGDSALYFCASSVSESSGNTIYFGEGSWLTVV.

The rearrangement uses TRBV11-2 and TRBJ2-5; the D gene is possibly TRBD2 (6 bases). The CDR3 is 17 amino acids. CDR1 and CDR2 from the germline V gene are SGHAT and FQNNGV. Deletions cut 4 bases from V and 3 bases from J, with 21 bases between. CDR3 region: CASSYRDLPWGKETQYF. In DNA form, the CDR3 reads TGTGCCAGCAGCTACCGGGACTTGCCTTGGGGGAAAGAGACCCAGTACTTC.

V and J are TRBV30 and TRBJ2-3; a possible D gene is TRBD2 (5 bases). From germline, CDR1 is GTSNPN and CDR2 SVGIG (reference sequence). Trimming took off 1 base at V and 6 bases at J, with 14 bases between the two ends. CDR3 size: 14 residues. CDR3 in amino acids: CAWSAVSREDTQYF. DNA of the CDR3: TGTGCCTGGAGTGCCGTCTCGAGGGAGGATACGCAGTATTTT.

J is TRBJ1-1 and V is TRBV10-3, with TRBD1 matching 9 bases. This CDR3 comprises 16 residues. J gave up 5 bases and V 3 bases, and 10 bases lay outside the gene matches. The germline V gene encodes CDR1 ENHRY and CDR2 SYGVKD. CDR3 residues: CAISDPDRGEGTEAFF. As DNA, the CDR3 is TGTGCCATCAGTGACCCGGACAGGGGTGAGGGTACTGAAGCTTTCTTT.

V gene TRBV10-3 combines with J gene TRBJ2-5, with 12 bases fitting TRBD1. Germline CDR1 and CDR2: ENHRY and SYGVKD. V lost 9 bases, J lost 5 bases, and 7 bases stayed unmatched. The CDR3 loop spans 14 amino acids. CDR3 sequence (DNA): TGTGCCATTGGGACAGGGGGCGTAGGGGAGACCCAGTACTTC. Its translation: CAIGTGGVGETQYF.